Below are 5 T cell receptor beta chains sequenced from a single sample in a study of blood T cell repertoires in COVID-19. Clones were sequenced by immunoSEQ multiplex PCR, and TCRdb holds only the in-frame ones, with some missing. Of a few hundred thousand clones listed, 70% to 90% are singletons. Sequences were obtained from PBMCs or T cells enriched from blood (not recorded which). The source of these receptors is a woman under 40 who had recovered from COVID-19.

A note on this clone: One end of the junction is discordant with germline, which a read error may explain. The rearrangement links TRBV2 to TRBJ1-2, with unresolved D. This CDR3 has 10 residues. The germline gives CDR1 SNHLY, CDR2 FYNNEI. CDR3: CATLPQNLAF. CDR3 in DNA: TGTGCCACGCTACCACAGAACTTGGCCTTC.

The chain has TRBV23-1 and TRBJ1-1; TRBD1 is a possible D gene (5 bases). TRBV23-1 is noted as an ORF with a role that remains uncertain. The CDR3 has 13 amino acids. Trimming left V 2 bases short and J 5 bases short, with 9 bases between. The CDR3 bases are TGCGCCAGCAGTCAACGCCGGGGGACTGAAGCTTTCTTT. Translated, it gives CASSQRRGTEAFF.

The chain joins TRBV2 to TRBJ2-1, with 10 bases that match TRBD2. J lost 4 bases, V lost 5 bases, and 5 bases had no gene match. The CDR3 extends over 15 amino acids. Germline CDR1 SNHLY, CDR2 FYNNEI. The CDR3 region has the DNA TGTGCCAGCAGTACGAGCGGGGGGGTATACAATGAGCAGTTCTTC. This sequence encodes CASSTSGGVYNEQFF.

This chain connects TRBV4-1 to TRBJ2-3, with 8 positions matching TRBD2. J was trimmed by 5 bases and V by 4 bases; bases with no gene match: 5. Per the germline V gene, CDR1 is MGHRA and CDR2 is YSYEKL. This CDR3 comprises 14 residues. The CDR3 coding sequence is TGCGCCAGCAGCCTCGGGGGGGCTCAAGATACGCAGTATTTT. Translation: CASSLGGAQDTQYF.

The chain recombines TRBV14 with TRBJ2-5; D is perhaps TRBD1 (6 bases). The CDR3 has 14 residues. The germline CDR1 and CDR2 sequences are SGHDN and FVKESK. The ends were cut back, 5 bases at V and 3 bases at J, with 13 bases in the middle. The CDR3 is CASSSQGFEETQYF. The CDR3 nucleotides read TGTGCCAGCAGCTCCCAGGGGTTCGAAGAGACCCAGTACTTC.